The clone carrying this T cell receptor (beta chain) has just a few counts. In the study's own analysis: Reference gene primer amplification gave nucleated cell count estimates. Clones were sequenced by immunoSEQ multiplex PCR, and TCRdb holds only the in-frame ones, with some missing. Clone size and V and J calls were adopted from that table, with D and trimming inferred from the DNA. Of 250,000 to 350,000 clones listed, approximately 85% are singletons. Researchers sorted participants into cohorts using their self-reported clinical history. The data derive from a study of blood T cell repertoires in COVID-19. The length of the CDR3 is 16 residues. V lost 1 base, J lost 5 bases, and 14 bases lay in between. Germline V gene lookup returns CDR1 MNHEY and CDR2 SMNVEV (reference sequence).

What was sequenced was PBMCs or T cells enriched from blood (not recorded which). The source of this sequence is a woman in her twenties or thirties who had recovered from COVID-19. The V gene is TRBV27, the J gene TRBJ1-4, with no clear D. The CDR3 protein is CASSLFFGQENEKLFF. The CDR3 DNA reads as TGTGCCAGCAGTTTATTCTTTGGGCAGGAAAATGAAAAACTGTTTTTT.